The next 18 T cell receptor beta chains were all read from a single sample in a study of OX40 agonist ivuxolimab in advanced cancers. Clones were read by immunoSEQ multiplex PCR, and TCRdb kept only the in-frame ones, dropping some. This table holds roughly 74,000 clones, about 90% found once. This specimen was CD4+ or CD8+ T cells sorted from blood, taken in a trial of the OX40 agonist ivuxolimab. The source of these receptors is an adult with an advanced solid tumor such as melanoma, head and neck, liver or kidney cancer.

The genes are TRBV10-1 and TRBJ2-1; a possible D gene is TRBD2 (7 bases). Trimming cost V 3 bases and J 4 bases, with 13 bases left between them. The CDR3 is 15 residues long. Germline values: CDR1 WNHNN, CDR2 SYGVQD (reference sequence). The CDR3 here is CASSETGRGYNEQFF. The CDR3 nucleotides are TGCGCCAGCAGTGAAACAGGGAGGGGTTACAATGAGCAGTTCTTC.

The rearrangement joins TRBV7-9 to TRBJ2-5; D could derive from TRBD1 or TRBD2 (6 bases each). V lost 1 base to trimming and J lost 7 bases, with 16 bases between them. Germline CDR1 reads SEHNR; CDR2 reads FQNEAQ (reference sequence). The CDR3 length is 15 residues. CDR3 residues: CASSLEIGGERTQYF. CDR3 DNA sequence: TGTGCCAGCAGCTTAGAAATCGGGGGCGAGAGGACCCAGTACTTC. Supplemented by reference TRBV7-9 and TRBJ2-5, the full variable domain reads DTGVSQNPRHKITKRGQNVTFRCDPISEHNRLYWYRQTLGQGPEFLTYFQNEAQLEKSRLLSDRFSAERPKGSFSTLEIQRTEQGDSAMYLCASSLEIGGERTQYFGPGTRLLVL.

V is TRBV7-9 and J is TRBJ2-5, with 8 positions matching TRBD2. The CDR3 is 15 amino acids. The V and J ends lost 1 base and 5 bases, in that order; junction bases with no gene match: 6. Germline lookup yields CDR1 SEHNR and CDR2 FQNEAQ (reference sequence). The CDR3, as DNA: TGTGCCAGCAGCTTAGGAGCGGGAGCACTGGAGACCCAGTACTTC. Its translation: CASSLGAGALETQYF.

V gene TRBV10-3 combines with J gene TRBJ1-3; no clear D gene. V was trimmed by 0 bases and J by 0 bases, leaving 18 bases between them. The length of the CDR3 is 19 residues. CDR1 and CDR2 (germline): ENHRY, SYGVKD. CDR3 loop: CAISESNGPARRSGNTIYF. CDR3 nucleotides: TGTGCCATCAGTGAGTCGAATGGGCCCGCCAGGCGCTCTGGAAACACCATATATTTT.

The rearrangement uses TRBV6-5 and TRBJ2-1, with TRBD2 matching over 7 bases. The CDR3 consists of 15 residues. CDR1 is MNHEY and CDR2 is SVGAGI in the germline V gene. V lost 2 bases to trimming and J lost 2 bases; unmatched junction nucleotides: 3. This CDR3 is CASSYEAGAYNEQFF. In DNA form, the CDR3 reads TGTGCCAGCAGTTACGAGGCGGGGGCCTACAATGAGCAGTTCTTC.

The CDR3 region has the DNA TGTGCCAGCAGTTACAAGGGGACGGACAATCAGCCCCAGCATTTT. Its translation is CASSYKGTDNQPQHF. The chain combines TRBV6-6 with TRBJ1-5; tentatively, D is TRBD1 (5 bases). This CDR3 is 15 amino acids long. The V end lost 2 bases, the J end lost 3 bases, and 11 bases lay between the germline ends. Germline V CDR1 and CDR2: MNHNY, SVGAGI (reference sequence).

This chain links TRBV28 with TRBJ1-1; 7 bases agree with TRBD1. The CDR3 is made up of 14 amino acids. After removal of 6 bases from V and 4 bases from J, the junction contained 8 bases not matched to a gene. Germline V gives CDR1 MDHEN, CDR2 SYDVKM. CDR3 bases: TGTGCCAGCAGCCTGGGGGACAGCGGCACTGAAGCTTTCTTT. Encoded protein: CASSLGDSGTEAFF.

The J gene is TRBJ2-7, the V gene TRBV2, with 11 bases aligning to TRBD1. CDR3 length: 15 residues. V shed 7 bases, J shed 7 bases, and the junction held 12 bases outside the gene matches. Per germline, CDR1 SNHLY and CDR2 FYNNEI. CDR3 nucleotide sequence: TGTGCCAGCACCCCCCGGACAGGGGGCTTGGGGGAGCAGTACTTC. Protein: CASTPRTGGLGEQYF.

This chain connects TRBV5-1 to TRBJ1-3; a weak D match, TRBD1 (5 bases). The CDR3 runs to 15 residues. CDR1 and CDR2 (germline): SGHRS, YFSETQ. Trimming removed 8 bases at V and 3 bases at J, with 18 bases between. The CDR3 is CARMTGAFLGNTIYF. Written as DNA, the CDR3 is TGCGCCAGGATGACCGGGGCATTCCTTGGAAACACCATATATTTT.

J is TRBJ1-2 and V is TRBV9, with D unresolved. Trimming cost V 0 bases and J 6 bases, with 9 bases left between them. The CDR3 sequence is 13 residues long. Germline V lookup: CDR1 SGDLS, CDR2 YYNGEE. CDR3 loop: CASSVAPGDGYTF. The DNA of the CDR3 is TGTGCCAGCAGCGTAGCTCCGGGAGATGGCTACACCTTC.

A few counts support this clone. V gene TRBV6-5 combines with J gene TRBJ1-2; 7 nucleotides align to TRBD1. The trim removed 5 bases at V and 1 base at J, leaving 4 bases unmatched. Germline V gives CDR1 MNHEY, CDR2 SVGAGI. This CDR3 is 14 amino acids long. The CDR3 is CASSRDSRNYGYTF. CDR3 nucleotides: TGTGCCAGCAGTCGGGACAGCCGTAACTATGGCTACACCTTC.

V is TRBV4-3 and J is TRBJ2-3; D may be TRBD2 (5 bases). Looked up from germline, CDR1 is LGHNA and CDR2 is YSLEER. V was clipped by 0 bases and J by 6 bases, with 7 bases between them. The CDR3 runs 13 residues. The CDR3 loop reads CASSQDPGDTQYF. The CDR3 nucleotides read TGCGCCAGCAGCCAAGACCCGGGGGATACGCAGTATTTT.

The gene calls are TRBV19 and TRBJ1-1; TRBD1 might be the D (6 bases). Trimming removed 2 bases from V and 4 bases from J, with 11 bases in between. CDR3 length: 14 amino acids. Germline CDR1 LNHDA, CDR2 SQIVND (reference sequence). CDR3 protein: CASSILQGRTEAFF. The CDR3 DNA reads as TGTGCCAGTAGTATACTACAGGGACGCACTGAAGCTTTCTTT.

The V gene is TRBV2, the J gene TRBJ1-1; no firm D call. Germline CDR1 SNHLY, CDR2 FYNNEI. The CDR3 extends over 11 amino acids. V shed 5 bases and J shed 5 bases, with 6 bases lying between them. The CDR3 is CASSIMTEAFF. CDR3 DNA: TGTGCCAGCAGTATAATGACTGAAGCTTTCTTT.

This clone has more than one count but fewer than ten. The chain's CDR3 is CAWRRQGGDYGYTF. The CDR3, as DNA: TGTGCCTGGAGAAGACAGGGGGGCGACTATGGCTACACCTTC. The V and J genes are TRBV30 and TRBJ1-2, with TRBD1 identical over 9 bases. J lost 3 bases, V lost 3 bases, and 5 bases had no gene match. The length of the CDR3 is 14 residues. The germline V gene encodes CDR1 GTSNPN and CDR2 SVGIG (reference sequence).

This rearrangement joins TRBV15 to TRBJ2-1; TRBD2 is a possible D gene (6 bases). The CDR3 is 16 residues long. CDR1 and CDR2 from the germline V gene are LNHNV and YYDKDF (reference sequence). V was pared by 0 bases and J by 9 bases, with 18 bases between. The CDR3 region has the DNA TGTGCCACCAGCAGAGATTCGGGGACTCCTGTACGTGAGCAGTTCTTC. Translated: CATSRDSGTPVREQFF. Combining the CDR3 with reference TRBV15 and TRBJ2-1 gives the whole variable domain DAMVIQNPRYQVTQFGKPVTLSCSQTLNHNVMYWYQQKSSQAPKLLFHYYDKDFNNEADTPDNFQSRRPNTSFCFLDIRSPGLGDTAMYLCATSRDSGTPVREQFFGPGTRLTVL.

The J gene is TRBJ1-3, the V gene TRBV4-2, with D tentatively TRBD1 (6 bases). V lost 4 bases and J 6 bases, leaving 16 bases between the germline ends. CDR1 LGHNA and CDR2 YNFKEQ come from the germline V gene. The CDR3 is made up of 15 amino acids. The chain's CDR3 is CASSLSPDSANTIYF. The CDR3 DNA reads TGTGCCAGCAGCCTATCGCCGGACAGTGCAAACACCATATATTTT.

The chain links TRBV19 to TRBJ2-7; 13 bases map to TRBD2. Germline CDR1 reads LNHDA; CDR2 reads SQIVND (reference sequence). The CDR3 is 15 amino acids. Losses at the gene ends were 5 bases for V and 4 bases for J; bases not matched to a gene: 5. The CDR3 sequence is CASSGGTSGVYEQYF. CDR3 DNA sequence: TGTGCCAGTAGTGGAGGGACTAGCGGGGTTTACGAGCAGTACTTC.